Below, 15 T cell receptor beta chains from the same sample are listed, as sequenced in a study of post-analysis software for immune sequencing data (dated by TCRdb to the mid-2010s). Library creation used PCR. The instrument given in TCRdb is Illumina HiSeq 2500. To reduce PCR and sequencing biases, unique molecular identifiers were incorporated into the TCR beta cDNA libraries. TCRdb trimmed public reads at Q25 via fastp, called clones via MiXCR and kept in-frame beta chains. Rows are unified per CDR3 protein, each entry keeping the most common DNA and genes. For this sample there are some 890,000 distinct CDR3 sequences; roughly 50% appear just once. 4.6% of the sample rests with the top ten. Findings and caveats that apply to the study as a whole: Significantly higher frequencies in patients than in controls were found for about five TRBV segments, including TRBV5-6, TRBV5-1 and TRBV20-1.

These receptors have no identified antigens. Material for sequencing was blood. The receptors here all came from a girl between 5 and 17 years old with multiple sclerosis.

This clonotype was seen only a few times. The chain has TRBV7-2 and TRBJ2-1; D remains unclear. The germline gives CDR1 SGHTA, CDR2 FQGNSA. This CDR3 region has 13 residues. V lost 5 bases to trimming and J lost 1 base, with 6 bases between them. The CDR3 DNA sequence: TGTGCCAGCAGCGAGCGTTCCTACAATGAGCAGTTCTTC. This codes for CASSERSYNEQFF. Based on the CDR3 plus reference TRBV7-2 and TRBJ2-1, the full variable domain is GAGVSQSPSNKVTEKGKDVELRCDPISGHTALYWYRQSLGQGLEFLIYFQGNSAPDKSGLPSDRFSAERTGGSVSTLTIQRTQQEDSAVYLCASSERSYNEQFFGPGTRLTVL.

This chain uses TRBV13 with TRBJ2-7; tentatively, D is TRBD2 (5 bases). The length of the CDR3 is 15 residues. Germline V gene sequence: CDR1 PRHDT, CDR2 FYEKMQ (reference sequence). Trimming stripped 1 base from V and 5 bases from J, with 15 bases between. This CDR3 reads CASSLARGTINEQYF. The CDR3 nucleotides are TGTGCCAGCAGCTTAGCCCGGGGAACAATCAACGAGCAGTACTTC.

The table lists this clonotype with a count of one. The CDR3 bases are TGTGCCAGCAGCTTAGATAGTAGACTGAACTATGGCTACACCTTC. Translation: CASSLDSRLNYGYTF. The chain couples TRBV11-2 to TRBJ1-2; no firm D call. With 0 bases removed from V and 2 bases from J, the gap between germline ends came to 10 bases. Germline lookup yields CDR1 SGHAT and CDR2 FQNNGV. The CDR3 runs to 15 residues. The full variable domain, rest sourced from reference TRBV11-2 and TRBJ1-2, is EAGVAQSPRYKIIEKRQSVAFWCNPISGHATLYWYQQILGQGPKLLIQFQNNGVVDDSQLPKDRFSAERLKGVDSTLKIQPAKLEDSAVYLCASSLDSRLNYGYTFGSGTRLTVV.

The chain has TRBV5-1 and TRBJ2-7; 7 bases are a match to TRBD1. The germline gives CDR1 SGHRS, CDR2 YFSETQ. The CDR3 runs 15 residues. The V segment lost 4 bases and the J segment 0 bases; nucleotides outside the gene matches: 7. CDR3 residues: CASSLLTGASYEQYF. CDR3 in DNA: TGCGCCAGCAGCCTCCTCACAGGGGCCTCCTACGAGCAGTACTTC.

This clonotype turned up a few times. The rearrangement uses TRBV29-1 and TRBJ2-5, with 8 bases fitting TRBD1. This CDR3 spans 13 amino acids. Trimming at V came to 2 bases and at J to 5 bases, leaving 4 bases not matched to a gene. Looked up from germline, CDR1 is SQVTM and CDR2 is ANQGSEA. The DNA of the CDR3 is TGCAGCGTTGAAACAGGGGGAATGGAGACCCAGTACTTC. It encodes CSVETGGMETQYF.

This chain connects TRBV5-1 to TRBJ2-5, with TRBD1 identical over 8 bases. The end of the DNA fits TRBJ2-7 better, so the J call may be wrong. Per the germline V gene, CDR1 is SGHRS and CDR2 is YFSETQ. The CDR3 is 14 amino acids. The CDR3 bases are TGCGCCAGCAGCTTGAACAGGGGGGTGTACGAGCAGTACTTC. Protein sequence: CASSLNRGVYEQYF.

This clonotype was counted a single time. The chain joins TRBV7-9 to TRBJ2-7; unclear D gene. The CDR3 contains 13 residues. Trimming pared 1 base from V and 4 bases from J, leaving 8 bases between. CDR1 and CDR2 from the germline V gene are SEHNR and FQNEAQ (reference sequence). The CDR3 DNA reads TGTGCCAGCAGCTTAGAAGGGTGGTACGAGCAGTACTTC. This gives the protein CASSLEGWYEQYF.

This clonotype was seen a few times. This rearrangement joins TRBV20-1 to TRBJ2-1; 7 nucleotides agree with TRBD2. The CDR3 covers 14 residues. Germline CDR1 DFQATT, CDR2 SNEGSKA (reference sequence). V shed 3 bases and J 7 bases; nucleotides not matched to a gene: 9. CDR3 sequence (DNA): TGCAGTGCTAGCCGACGCGGGAGTTTGAATGAGCAGTTCTTC. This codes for CSASRRGSLNEQFF.

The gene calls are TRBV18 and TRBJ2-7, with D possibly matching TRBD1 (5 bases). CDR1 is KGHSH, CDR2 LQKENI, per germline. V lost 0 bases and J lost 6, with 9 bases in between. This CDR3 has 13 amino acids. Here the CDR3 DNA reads TGTGCCAGCTCACCACCATCCAGGGCCGAGCAGTACTTC. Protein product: CASSPPSRAEQYF.

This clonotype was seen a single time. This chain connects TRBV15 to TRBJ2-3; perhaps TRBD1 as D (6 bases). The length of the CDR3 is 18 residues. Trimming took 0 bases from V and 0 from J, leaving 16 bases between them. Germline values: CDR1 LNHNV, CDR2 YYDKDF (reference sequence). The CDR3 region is CATSRDGRTVTSTDTQYF. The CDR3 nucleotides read TGTGCCACCAGCAGAGATGGACGGACAGTGACCAGCACAGATACGCAGTATTTT.

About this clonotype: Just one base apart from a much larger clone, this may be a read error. CDR3 sequence: CPSSSLYEQYF. In DNA form, the CDR3 reads TGTCCCAGCAGTTCTCTCTACGAGCAGTACTTC. This chain joins TRBV6-2 or TRBV6-3 and TRBJ2-7, with D uncertain. Germline lookup yields CDR1 MNHEY and CDR2 SVGEGT. This CDR3 has 11 amino acids.

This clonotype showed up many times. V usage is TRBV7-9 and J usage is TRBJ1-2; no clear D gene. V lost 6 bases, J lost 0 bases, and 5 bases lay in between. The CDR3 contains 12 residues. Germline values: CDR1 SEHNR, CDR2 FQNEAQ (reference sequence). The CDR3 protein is CASSPTNYGYTF. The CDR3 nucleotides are TGTGCCAGCAGTCCGACTAACTATGGCTACACCTTC.

The CDR3 nucleotides read TGCAGCGTTGAGGGACTAGCGGGAATAGTAGATGAGCAGTTCTTC. Protein product: CSVEGLAGIVDEQFF. V is TRBV29-1 and J is TRBJ2-1; 13 bases are a match to TRBD2. Trimming at V came to 3 bases and at J to 8 bases, leaving 7 bases not matched to a gene. There are 15 residues in the CDR3. Germline V gene lookup returns CDR1 SQVTM and CDR2 ANQGSEA.

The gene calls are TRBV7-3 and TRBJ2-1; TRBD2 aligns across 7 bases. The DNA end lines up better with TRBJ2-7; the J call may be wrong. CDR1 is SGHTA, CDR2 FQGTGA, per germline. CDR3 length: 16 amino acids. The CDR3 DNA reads TGTGCCAGCAGCTTTGTGGGCGGGGGTGGGTACAATGAGCAGTACTTC. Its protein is CASSFVGGGGYNEQYF.

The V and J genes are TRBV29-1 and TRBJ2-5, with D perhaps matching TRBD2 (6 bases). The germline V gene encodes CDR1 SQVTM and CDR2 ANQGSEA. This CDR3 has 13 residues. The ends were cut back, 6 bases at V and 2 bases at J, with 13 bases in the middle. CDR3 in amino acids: CSVNRDFQETQYF. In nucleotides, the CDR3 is TGCAGCGTCAACCGGGACTTTCAAGAGACCCAGTACTTC.